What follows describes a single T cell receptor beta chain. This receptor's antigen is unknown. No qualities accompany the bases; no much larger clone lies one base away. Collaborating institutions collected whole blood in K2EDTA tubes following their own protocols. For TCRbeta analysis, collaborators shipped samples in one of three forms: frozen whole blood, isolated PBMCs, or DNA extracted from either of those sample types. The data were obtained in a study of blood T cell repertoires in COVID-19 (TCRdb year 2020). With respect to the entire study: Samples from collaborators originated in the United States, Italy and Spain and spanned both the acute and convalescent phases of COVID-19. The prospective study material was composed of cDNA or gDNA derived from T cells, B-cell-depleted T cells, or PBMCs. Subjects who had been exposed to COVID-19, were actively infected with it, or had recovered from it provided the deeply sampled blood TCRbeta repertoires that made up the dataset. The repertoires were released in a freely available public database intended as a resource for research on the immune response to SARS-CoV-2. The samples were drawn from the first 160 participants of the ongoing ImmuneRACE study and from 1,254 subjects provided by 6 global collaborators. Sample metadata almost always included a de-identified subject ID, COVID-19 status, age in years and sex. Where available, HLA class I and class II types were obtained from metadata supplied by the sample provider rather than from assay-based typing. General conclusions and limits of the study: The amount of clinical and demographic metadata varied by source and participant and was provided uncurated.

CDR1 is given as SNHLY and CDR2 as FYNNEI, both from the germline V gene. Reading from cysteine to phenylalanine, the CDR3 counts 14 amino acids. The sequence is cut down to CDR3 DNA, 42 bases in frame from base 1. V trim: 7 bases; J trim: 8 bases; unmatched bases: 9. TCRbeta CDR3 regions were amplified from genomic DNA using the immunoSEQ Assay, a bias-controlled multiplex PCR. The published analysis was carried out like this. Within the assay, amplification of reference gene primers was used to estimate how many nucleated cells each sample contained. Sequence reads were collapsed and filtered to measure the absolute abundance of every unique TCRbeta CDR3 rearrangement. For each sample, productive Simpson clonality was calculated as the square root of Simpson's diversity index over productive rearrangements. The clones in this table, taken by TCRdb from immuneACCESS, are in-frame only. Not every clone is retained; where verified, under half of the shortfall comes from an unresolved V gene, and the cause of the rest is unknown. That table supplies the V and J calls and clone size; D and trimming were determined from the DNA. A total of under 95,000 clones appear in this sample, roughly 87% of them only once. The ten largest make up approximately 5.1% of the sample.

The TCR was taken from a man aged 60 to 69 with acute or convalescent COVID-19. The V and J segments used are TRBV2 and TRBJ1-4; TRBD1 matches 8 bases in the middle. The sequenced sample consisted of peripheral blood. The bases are TGTGCCAGCACTGACAGGGGTTTAAAGGAAAAACTGTTTTTT. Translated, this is CASTDRGLKEKLFF. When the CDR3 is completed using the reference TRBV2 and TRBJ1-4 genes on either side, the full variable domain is EPEVTQTPSHQVTQMGQEVILRCVPISNHLYFYWYRQILGQKVEFLVSFYNNEISEKSEIFDDQFSVERPDGSNFTLKIRSTKLEDSAMYFCASTDRGLKEKLFFGSGTQLSVL.